Shown below are 18 T cell receptor beta chains from a single sample sequenced in a study of CD8 T cells in ankylosing spondylitis. One entry per CDR3 protein results from TCRdb running MiXCR on the 5' RACE reads. Of around 340,000 distinct CDR3 sequences detected, roughly 22% appear once; the ten largest clones hold about an eighth. The sequencing input was blood, either unsorted or a sorted T cell fraction (not recorded which). The receptor source for this set is a male donor with ankylosing spondylitis or in good health (not recorded which).

The chain has TRBV7-9 and TRBJ2-2; 10 bases are a match to TRBD2. The CDR3 is made up of 13 amino acids. The germline CDR1 and CDR2 sequences are SEHNR and FQNEAQ (reference sequence). The junction had 1 base not matched to a gene; V was cut back by 5 bases and J by 7 bases. This CDR3 reads CASSRTSGGELFF. The CDR3, as DNA: TGTGCCAGCAGCCGGACTAGCGGCGGGGAGCTGTTTTTT. The full variable domain, rest sourced from reference TRBV7-9 and TRBJ2-2, is DTGVSQNPRHKITKRGQNVTFRCDPISEHNRLYWYRQTLGQGPEFLTYFQNEAQLEKSRLLSDRFSAERPKGSFSTLEIQRTEQGDSAMYLCASSRTSGGELFFGEGSRLTVL.

V is TRBV12-3 or TRBV12-4 and J is TRBJ1-2, with a possible D match to TRBD1 (6 bases). The CDR3 totals 14 residues. V was shortened by 5 bases and J by 3 bases, with 13 bases between the two germline ends. The CDR3, as DNA: TGTGCCAGCAGTCGACCAGGGGCGGACTATGGCTACACCTTC. It specifies CASSRPGADYGYTF.

This clonotype has only a few counts. The chain joins TRBV6-1 to TRBJ2-1, with a weak D call TRBD1 (5 bases). Trimming removed 6 bases at V and 5 bases at J, with 11 bases between. Germline V gives CDR1 MNHNS, CDR2 SASEGT. This CDR3 contains 13 residues. CDR3 amino acids: CASRPDSHNEQFF. CDR3 DNA: TGTGCCAGCAGGCCCGACAGCCACAATGAGCAGTTCTTC.

This clonotype was detected a few times. The rearrangement joins TRBV28 to TRBJ2-7; 7 bases match TRBD1. This CDR3 comprises 15 residues. Unmatched junction bases numbered 13, after V lost 8 bases and J lost 3 bases. Germline loops: CDR1 MDHEN, CDR2 SYDVKM. The CDR3 reads CASQIPPGQVYEQYF. CDR3 DNA: TGTGCCAGCCAAATCCCCCCCGGACAGGTCTACGAGCAGTACTTC.

The rearrangement uses TRBV12-3 or TRBV12-4 and TRBJ1-5; D is unresolved. The CDR3 contains 13 residues. The V end lost 5 bases, the J end lost 5 bases, and 10 bases lay between the germline ends. The CDR3 DNA reads as TGTGCCAGCAGTCCCAGTCCATATCAGCCCCAGCATTTT. This gives the protein CASSPSPYQPQHF.

V gene TRBV6-5 combines with J gene TRBJ2-5; D is perhaps TRBD2 (6 bases). Germline CDR1 MNHEY, CDR2 SVGAGI. V was trimmed by 1 base and J by 5 bases, leaving 14 bases between them. There are 15 residues in the CDR3. DNA of the CDR3: TGTGCCAGCAGTTACTTGGGCGGGACTTGGGAGACCCAGTACTTC. Translating gives CASSYLGGTWETQYF.

The chain recombines TRBV27 with TRBJ2-2; the match to TRBD1 covers 10 bases. The CDR3 has 14 residues. After removal of 7 bases from V and 7 bases from J, the junction contained 6 bases not matched to a gene. The germline V gene has CDR1 MNHEY and CDR2 SMNVEV (reference sequence). The CDR3 spells CASTRDRGIGELFF. For the CDR3, the DNA is TGTGCCAGCACCCGGGACAGGGGAATCGGGGAGCTGTTTTTT.

This clonotype appeared a few times. The chain is built from TRBV7-8 and TRBJ2-5; 12 nucleotides match TRBD2. After removal of 2 bases from V and 5 bases from J, the junction contained 6 bases not matched to a gene. The CDR3 has 16 residues. CDR1 and CDR2 (germline): SGHVS, FQNEAQ. DNA for the CDR3: TGTGCCAGCAGCTTATCTAGCGGGGGGGCCTTGGAGACCCAGTACTTC. As protein: CASSLSSGGALETQYF.

This clonotype was detected only a few times. The chain joins TRBV5-1 to TRBJ2-1; D might be TRBD1 (6 bases). The CDR3 totals 13 residues. Germline CDR1 SGHRS, CDR2 YFSETQ. Trimming removed 7 bases at V and 4 bases at J, with 12 bases between. The CDR3 loop reads CASGGTTYNEQFF. DNA of the CDR3: TGCGCCAGCGGGGGCACCACTTACAATGAGCAGTTCTTC.

The chain recombines TRBV20-1 with TRBJ2-1; D unresolved. The ends were cut back, 3 bases at V and 7 bases at J, with 10 bases in the middle. The length of the CDR3 is 12 residues. Germline V gene lookup returns CDR1 DFQATT and CDR2 SNEGSKA (reference sequence). The CDR3: CSARELGNEQFF. The CDR3 DNA reads TGCAGTGCTAGGGAACTTGGGAATGAGCAGTTCTTC.

This clonotype was observed a few times. V gene TRBV12-3 or TRBV12-4 combines with J gene TRBJ2-3, with D tentatively TRBD1 (6 bases). The CDR3 is 15 amino acids. V gave up 3 bases and J gave up 1 base, with 11 bases separating them. CDR3 coding DNA: TGTGCCAGCAGTTTTCAGGGGCCACGCACAGATACGCAGTATTTT. This sequence encodes CASSFQGPRTDTQYF.

The chain is built from TRBV7-6 and TRBJ2-5; 7 nucleotides line up with TRBD1. Germline values: CDR1 SGHVS, CDR2 FNYEAQ. After removal of 5 bases from V and 5 bases from J, the junction contained 5 bases not matched to a gene. This CDR3 contains 13 residues. The CDR3 DNA reads TGTGCCAGCAGCCCCGACAGGGTTGAGACCCAGTACTTC. This gives the protein CASSPDRVETQYF.

This clonotype was detected only a few times. The J gene is TRBJ2-1, the V gene TRBV2; 8 positions agree with TRBD1. V gave up 10 bases and J gave up 7 bases; unmatched junction bases: 6. The germline CDR1 and CDR2 sequences are SNHLY and FYNNEI. The CDR3 is made up of 12 amino acids. CDR3 nucleotides: TGTGCCACCCGGACAGGGCGGAATGAGCAGTTCTTC. This sequence encodes CATRTGRNEQFF.

This clonotype was seen more than once but under ten times. CDR3 in DNA: TGTGCCAGCAGCCAAGGCAACGCCGGGGCGCTATATACGCAGTATTTT. As protein: CASSQGNAGALYTQYF. This chain joins TRBV4-2 and TRBJ2-3, with D perhaps TRBD1 or TRBD2 (5 bases each). Per the germline V gene, CDR1 is LGHNA and CDR2 is YNFKEQ. CDR3 size: 16 residues. Trimming took off 1 base at V and 7 bases at J, with 18 bases between the two ends.

J is TRBJ1-1 and V is TRBV27; 10 bases fit TRBD1. V dropped 3 bases and J dropped 5; count of bases not matched to a gene: 9. Germline values: CDR1 MNHEY, CDR2 SMNVEV (reference sequence). This CDR3 has 16 residues. This CDR3 reads CASSFTGTGVGTEAFF. The CDR3 coding sequence is TGTGCCAGCAGTTTCACCGGGACAGGGGTGGGAACTGAAGCTTTCTTT.

CDR3 nucleotides: TGCGCCAGCAATGGCGGGGGCTCCCTCAATGAGCAGTTCTTC. This encodes CASNGGGSLNEQFF. The J gene is TRBJ2-1, the V gene TRBV4-1, with D perhaps matching TRBD2 (7 bases). The CDR3 extends over 14 amino acids. Germline CDR1 is MGHRA and CDR2 is YSYEKL. Trimming left V 7 bases short and J 6 bases short, with 16 bases between.

This clonotype appeared many times. CDR3 coding DNA: TGTGCCAGCAGTTACGCACTCGGGACAGGGTTGGGGGAGCAGTACTTC. It codes for CASSYALGTGLGEQYF. The rearrangement uses TRBV6-2 or TRBV6-3 and TRBJ2-7; 9 bases map to TRBD1. CDR1 and CDR2 from the germline V gene are MNHEY and SVGEGT. V gave up 2 bases and J gave up 7 bases; unmatched junction bases: 12. This CDR3 has 16 residues.

The V gene is TRBV20-1, the J gene TRBJ2-3, with 7 bases lining up with TRBD2. Germline values: CDR1 DFQATT, CDR2 SNEGSKA (reference sequence). After removal of 0 bases from V and 3 bases from J, the junction contained 6 bases not matched to a gene. This CDR3 is built from 15 residues. In DNA form, the CDR3 reads TGCAGTGCTAGAGATGCCCTGGGGGGGACAGATACGCAGTATTTT. Translated: CSARDALGGTDTQYF.